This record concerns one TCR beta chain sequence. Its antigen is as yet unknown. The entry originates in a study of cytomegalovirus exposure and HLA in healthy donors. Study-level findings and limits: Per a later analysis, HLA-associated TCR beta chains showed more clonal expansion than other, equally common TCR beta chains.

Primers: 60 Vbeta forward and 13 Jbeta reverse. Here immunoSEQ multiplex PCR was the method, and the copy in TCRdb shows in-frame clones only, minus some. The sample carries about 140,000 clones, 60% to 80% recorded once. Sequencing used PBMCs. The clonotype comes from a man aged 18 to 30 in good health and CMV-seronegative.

As DNA, the CDR3 is TGCGCCAGCAGCTCCACACCCGGGATAGCGGGGAACACCGGGGAGCTGTTTTTT. It specifies CASSSTPGIAGNTGELFF. The rearrangement joins TRBV5-1 to TRBJ2-2; TRBD2 matches at 7 bases. V trimming: 3 bases; J trimming: 1 base; junction bases outside the gene matches: 12. Germline V gene data show CDR1 as SGHRS and CDR2 as YFSETQ. The CDR3 has 18 amino acids.